Listed here are 15 T cell receptor beta chains from one sample, sequenced in a study of T cell changes during pregnancy in multiple sclerosis. Assay used: immunoSEQ multiplex PCR; TCRdb lists only in-frame clones, some missing. Here the sample spans about 79,000 clones, around nine tenths being singletons. This specimen consisted of CD4+ T cells from peripheral blood mononuclear cells, obtained in the second trimester of pregnancy. These receptors came from a female donor with multiple sclerosis, enrolled in a pregnancy study.

The CDR3 coding sequence is TGCAGCGCCTCCCGGACTTGGGAAGCTTTCTTT. It encodes CSASRTWEAFF. The chain links TRBV29-1 to TRBJ1-1; unclear D gene. The V gene's germline CDR1 is SQVTM and CDR2 ANQGSEA. V was pared by 7 bases and J by 8 bases, with 14 bases between. The CDR3 spans 11 residues.

The chain combines TRBV6-5 with TRBJ1-1; TRBD1 matches 7 bases. V lost 6 bases, J lost 5 bases, and 9 bases stayed unmatched. Germline loops: CDR1 MNHEY, CDR2 SVGAGI. This CDR3 contains 14 residues. CDR3 in DNA: TGTGCCAGCAGGTTACAGGGGAAATCAACTGAAGCTTTCTTT. This translates into CASRLQGKSTEAFF.

Only one count was recorded for this clone. This chain uses TRBV9 with TRBJ2-7, with 11 nucleotides matching TRBD1. The CDR3 consists of 16 residues. V trimming: 2 bases; J trimming: 4 bases; junction bases outside the gene matches: 8. Germline CDR1 and CDR2: SGDLS and YYNGEE. CDR3 bases: TGTGCCAGCAGCGTCTCCCCGGACAGGGGGCGGTACGAGCAGTACTTC. It is translated as CASSVSPDRGRYEQYF.

This clone has just one count. J is TRBJ2-7 and V is TRBV27; 7 bases line up with TRBD1. The length of the CDR3 is 16 residues. Germline assignment: CDR1 MNHEY and CDR2 SMNVEV (reference sequence). V shed 4 bases and J 1 base; nucleotides not matched to a gene: 10. This CDR3 reads CASSSPGTVGSYEQYF. Here the CDR3 DNA reads TGTGCCAGCAGTTCCCCCGGGACAGTGGGTTCCTACGAGCAGTACTTC.

The chain uses TRBV4-3 and TRBJ2-1; TRBD2 aligns across 8 bases. The V gene end was trimmed by 6 bases and the J gene end by 15 bases; junction bases not matched to a gene: 13. This CDR3 is 13 amino acids long. Germline values: CDR1 LGHNA, CDR2 YSLEER. CDR3 amino acids: CASSLVGTRGVFF. For the CDR3, the DNA is TGCGCCAGCAGTCTAGTTGGGACTAGGGGGGTGTTCTTC.

V is TRBV4-2 and J is TRBJ2-7, with D perhaps matching TRBD2 (5 bases). Germline-derived CDR1 and CDR2 are LGHNA and YNFKEQ. Trimming shortened V by 0 bases and J by 3 bases, and 21 bases separated the two germline ends. The CDR3 has 18 amino acids. The CDR3 loop is CASSQDQVGTSTGYEQYF. The CDR3 region has the DNA TGTGCCAGCAGCCAAGATCAGGTTGGAACTAGTACGGGCTACGAGCAGTACTTC.

The V and J genes are TRBV18 and TRBJ2-1; D ambiguous. V was pared by 6 bases and J by 2 bases, with 26 bases between. CDR1 and CDR2 from the germline V gene are KGHSH and LQKENI. The CDR3 is 19 amino acids. The CDR3 nucleotides read TGTGCCAGCTCCCCAAACACCGTTATGATGGGCCTACCCTACAATGAGCAGTTCTTC. Its translation: CASSPNTVMMGLPYNEQFF.

V is TRBV7-7 and J is TRBJ2-1; TRBD2 aligns across 9 bases. With V trimmed by 1 base and J by 4 bases, 5 bases remained unmatched. Germline V lookup: CDR1 SSHAT, CDR2 FNYEAQ (reference sequence). This CDR3 contains 16 residues. The CDR3 spells CASSLVAGGQYNEQFF. In nucleotides, the CDR3 is TGTGCCAGCAGCTTAGTGGCGGGGGGGCAATACAATGAGCAGTTCTTC.

V usage is TRBV27 and J usage is TRBJ2-7; D is perhaps TRBD2 (5 bases). CDR1 is MNHEY and CDR2 is SMNVEV in the germline V gene (reference sequence). This CDR3 region has 12 residues. V lost 11 bases to trimming and J lost 12 bases, with 23 bases between them. In nucleotides, the CDR3 is TGTGCCGAATCCGGGGTACTAGATCGTCCGTACTTC. Encoded protein: CAESGVLDRPYF.

This chain links TRBV5-5 with TRBJ2-1; 16 bases align to TRBD2. Trimming at V came to 4 bases and at J to 6 bases, leaving 7 bases not matched to a gene. The CDR3 runs to 17 residues. CDR1 and CDR2 from the germline V gene are SGHKS and YYEKEE (reference sequence). In DNA form, the CDR3 reads TGTGCCAGCAGCCCTGGGACTAGCGGGAGGGCCGTCAATGAGCAGTTCTTC. Protein sequence: CASSPGTSGRAVNEQFF.

J is TRBJ2-1 and V is TRBV5-1, with 15 bases identical to TRBD2. Germline V gene lookup returns CDR1 SGHRS and CDR2 YFSETQ. Trimming took 4 bases from V and 10 from J; bases not matched to a gene: 6. The CDR3 runs to 15 residues. The CDR3 spells CASSLGLAGGREQFF. The DNA for the CDR3 is TGCGCCAGCAGCCTGGGACTAGCGGGAGGCCGGGAGCAGTTCTTC. Drawing the rest from reference TRBV5-1 and TRBJ2-1, the complete variable domain is KAGVTQTPRYLIKTRGQQVTLSCSPISGHRSVSWYQQTPGQGLQFLFEYFSETQRNKGNFPGRFSGRQFSNSRSEMNVSTLELGDSALYLCASSLGLAGGREQFFGPGTRLTVL.

This chain links TRBV28 with TRBJ1-5; 7 positions match TRBD1. The length of the CDR3 is 13 residues. With 5 bases clipped from V and 5 bases from J, the junction kept 3 bases outside the gene matches. Germline values: CDR1 MDHEN, CDR2 SYDVKM. CDR3: CASSTGVDQPQHF. The CDR3, as DNA: TGTGCCAGCAGTACAGGGGTGGATCAGCCCCAGCATTTT.

This clone occurred once. The chain joins TRBV5-6 to TRBJ2-6; TRBD1 might be the D (6 bases). The CDR3 is 16 amino acids. Germline V lookup: CDR1 SGHDT, CDR2 YYEEEE. The V end was cut by 0 bases, the J end by 4 bases, with 11 bases between. In DNA, the CDR3 is TGTGCCAGCAGCTTGGGAACAGGGTCCGGGGCCAACGTCCTGACTTTC. The encoded protein is CASSLGTGSGANVLTF.

The gene calls are TRBV29-1 and TRBJ1-2, with a tentative D call TRBD1 (5 bases). The CDR3 extends over 11 amino acids. Germline V gene lookup returns CDR1 SQVTM and CDR2 ANQGSEA. V lost 7 bases to trimming and J lost 6 bases, with 12 bases between them. The CDR3 sequence: CSGQTANGYTF. The CDR3 bases are TGCAGCGGCCAGACAGCAAATGGCTACACCTTC.

This sequence joins TRBV10-3 and TRBJ2-7; the match to TRBD1 covers 9 bases. With V trimmed by 5 bases and J by 5 bases, 7 bases remained unmatched. CDR3 size: 14 residues. In germline, CDR1 is ENHRY, CDR2 SYGVKD. The CDR3 spells CAISKTGGSHEQYF. The CDR3 DNA reads as TGTGCCATCAGTAAGACAGGGGGGTCCCACGAGCAGTACTTC.